This TCR beta chain was recorded in a study of blood T cell repertoires in COVID-19. Only a few counts were recorded for this clone. The CDR3 is made up of 13 amino acids. Germline V gene lookup returns CDR1 SGHKS and CDR2 YYEKEE (reference sequence). The ends lost 6 bases at V and 3 bases at J; junction bases unmatched: 6. Clones were read by immunoSEQ multiplex PCR, and TCRdb kept only the in-frame ones, dropping some. The sample lists roughly 67,000 clones, 65% to 85% occurring once. The TCR sequence derives from a woman aged 50 to 60 with active or convalescent COVID-19. The sample comprised peripheral blood. The J gene is TRBJ2-7, the V gene TRBV5-5; 7 bases are a match to TRBD2. As DNA, the CDR3 is TGTGCCAGCAACAGAGCGGGGATCTACGAGCAGTACTTC. It specifies CASNRAGIYEQYF.